The 8 T cell receptor beta chains listed next were all sequenced from one sample in a study of cytomegalovirus exposure and HLA in healthy donors. Only in-frame clones appear in the TCRdb table, and some are missing; sequencing was by immunoSEQ multiplex PCR. The sample has 55,000 to 70,000 clones, 90% to 95% seen once. Sample: PBMCs. The receptors derive from a man aged 18 to 29 in good health and CMV-seronegative.

Only one count was recorded for this clone. The chain uses TRBV11-1 and TRBJ1-2; 10 nucleotides align to TRBD1. The junction had 7 bases not matched to a gene; V was cut back by 3 bases and J by 6 bases. Germline lookup yields CDR1 SGHAT and CDR2 FQDESV (reference sequence). The CDR3 has 15 amino acids. The CDR3 loop reads CASSFVPTGGHGYTF. The CDR3 DNA reads as TGTGCCAGCAGCTTTGTCCCGACAGGGGGCCATGGCTACACCTTC. Variable domain in full (rest from reference TRBV11-1 and TRBJ1-2): EAEVAQSPRYKITEKSQAVAFWCDPISGHATLYWYRQILGQGPELLVQFQDESVVDDSQLPKDRFSAERLKGVDSTLKIQPAELGDSAMYLCASSFVPTGGHGYTFGSGTRLTVV.

CDR3 bases: TGTGCCACCAGCGGCACTAGCGGGAGTATATTCACCGGGGAGCTGTTTTTT. This sequence encodes CATSGTSGSIFTGELFF. The rearrangement joins TRBV15 to TRBJ2-2; TRBD2 matches at 11 bases. Germline trimming cut 5 bases from V and 4 bases from J; bases unmatched to any gene: 9. CDR1 LNHNV and CDR2 YYDKDF come from the germline V gene (reference sequence). This CDR3 region has 17 residues.

V gene TRBV2 combines with J gene TRBJ1-5; D is undetermined. V was trimmed by 5 bases and J by 5 bases, leaving 13 bases between them. The length of the CDR3 is 14 residues. Germline values: CDR1 SNHLY, CDR2 FYNNEI. Written as DNA, the CDR3 is TGTGCCAGCAGTCAGGACTCGACTCATCAGCCCCAGCATTTT. The encoded protein is CASSQDSTHQPQHF. The entire variable domain, with the rest obtained from reference TRBV2 and TRBJ1-5, is as follows: EPEVTQTPSHQVTQMGQEVILRCVPISNHLYFYWYRQILGQKVEFLVSFYNNEISEKSEIFDDQFSVERPDGSNFTLKIRSTKLEDSAMYFCASSQDSTHQPQHFGDGTRLSIL.

This clone is a singleton in its sample. The chain carries TRBV19 and TRBJ2-5; the D gene is possibly TRBD2 (5 bases). CDR1 is LNHDA and CDR2 is SQIVND in the germline V gene (reference sequence). V was trimmed by 0 bases and J by 5 bases, leaving 13 bases between them. There are 15 residues in the CDR3. CDR3 in amino acids: CASSIERATGETQYF. In DNA form, the CDR3 reads TGTGCCAGTAGTATAGAACGGGCCACGGGGGAGACCCAGTACTTC.

This clone was detected once. This sequence joins TRBV30 and TRBJ1-4; 8 bases align to TRBD1. J lost 8 bases, V lost 2 bases, and 4 bases had no gene match. Germline V gives CDR1 GTSNPN, CDR2 SVGIG (reference sequence). CDR3 size: 13 residues. This CDR3 reads CAWSRQGREKLFF. CDR3 nucleotide sequence: TGTGCCTGGAGTAGACAGGGGAGAGAAAAACTGTTTTTT.

V and J are TRBV10-3 and TRBJ2-7, with 11 bases that match TRBD1. J gave up 4 bases and V 0 bases, and 11 bases lay outside the gene matches. The CDR3 is 18 amino acids. The germline V gene encodes CDR1 ENHRY and CDR2 SYGVKD. Written as DNA, the CDR3 is TGTGCCATCAGTGAGTCGAATGAGGGACAGGGGGGAGGATACGAGCAGTACTTC. Amino acids: CAISESNEGQGGGYEQYF.

The gene calls are TRBV7-9 and TRBJ2-1; possibly TRBD1 for D (5 bases). V lost 3 bases and J lost 3, with 9 bases in between. Germline V gene sequence: CDR1 SEHNR, CDR2 FQNEAQ (reference sequence). The CDR3 loop spans 14 amino acids. CDR3 protein: CASSFATGYNEQFF. The DNA of the CDR3 is TGTGCCAGCAGCTTTGCTACAGGCTACAATGAGCAGTTCTTC. Variable domain in full (rest from reference TRBV7-9 and TRBJ2-1): DTGVSQNPRHKITKRGQNVTFRCDPISEHNRLYWYRQTLGQGPEFLTYFQNEAQLEKSRLLSDRFSAERPKGSFSTLEIQRTEQGDSAMYLCASSFATGYNEQFFGPGTRLTVL.

The genes are TRBV25-1 and TRBJ2-5; a weak D match, TRBD2 (6 bases). V shed 5 bases and J shed 2 bases, with 15 bases lying between them. Germline assignment: CDR1 MGHDK and CDR2 SYGVNS. The CDR3 totals 15 residues. CDR3 nucleotides: TGTGCCAGCAGTCGCCTAGCGAACTCTCAAGAGACCCAGTACTTC. Protein product: CASSRLANSQETQYF. The full variable domain, with the rest looked up from reference TRBV25-1 and TRBJ2-5, is EADIYQTPRYLVIGTGKKITLECSQTMGHDKMYWYQQDPGMELHLIHYSYGVNSTEKGDLSSESTVSRIRTEHFPLTLESARPSHTSQYLCASSRLANSQETQYFGPGTRLLVL.